This T cell receptor beta chain was sequenced for a study of technical replicates of blood from several donors. The CDR3 has 13 residues. The germline V gene has CDR1 SGHRS and CDR2 YFSETQ. Losses at the gene ends were 2 bases for V and 2 bases for J; bases not matched to a gene: 0. Only in-frame clones appear in the TCRdb table, and some are missing; sequencing was by immunoSEQ multiplex PCR. In the table there are under 90,000 clones, 93% of which are singletons. The receptor was isolated from a human donor in good health. The chain employs TRBV5-1 and TRBJ2-5, with TRBD2 matching 7 bases. Material: T cells isolated from PBMCs. The DNA of the CDR3 is TGCGCCAGCAGCTTTAGCGGGCAAGAGACCCAGTACTTC. Amino acids: CASSFSGQETQYF.